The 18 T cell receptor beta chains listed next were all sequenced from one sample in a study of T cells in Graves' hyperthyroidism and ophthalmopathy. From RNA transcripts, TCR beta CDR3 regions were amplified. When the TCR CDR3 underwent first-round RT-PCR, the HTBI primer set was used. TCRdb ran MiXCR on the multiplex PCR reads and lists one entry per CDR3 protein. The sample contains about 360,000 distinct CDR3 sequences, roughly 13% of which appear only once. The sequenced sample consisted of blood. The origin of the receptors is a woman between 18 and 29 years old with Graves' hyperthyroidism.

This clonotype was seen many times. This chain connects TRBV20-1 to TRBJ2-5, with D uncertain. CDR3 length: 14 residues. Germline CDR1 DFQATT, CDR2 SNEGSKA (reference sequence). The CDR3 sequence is CSVNHDSAGETQYF. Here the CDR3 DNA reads TGCAGCGTGAATCACGACTCCGCTGGGGAGACCCAGTACTTC.

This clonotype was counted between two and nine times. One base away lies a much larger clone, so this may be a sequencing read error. CDR3 in DNA: TGTGCCAACAGCTTAAGCGTAGCGGAAAGCACAGATACGCAGTATTTT. The encoded protein is CANSLSVAESTDTQYF. The chain links TRBV5-6 to TRBJ2-3; a possible D gene is TRBD2 (6 bases). Germline V CDR1 and CDR2: SGHDT, YYEEEE. The CDR3 has 16 amino acids.

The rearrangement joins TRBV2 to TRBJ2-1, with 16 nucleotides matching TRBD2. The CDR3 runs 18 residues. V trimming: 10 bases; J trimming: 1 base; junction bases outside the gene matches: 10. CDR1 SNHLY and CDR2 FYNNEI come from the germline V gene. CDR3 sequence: CAITYGTSGRASYNEQFF. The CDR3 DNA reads TGTGCCATTACTTACGGGACTAGCGGGAGGGCGTCCTACAATGAGCAGTTCTTC.

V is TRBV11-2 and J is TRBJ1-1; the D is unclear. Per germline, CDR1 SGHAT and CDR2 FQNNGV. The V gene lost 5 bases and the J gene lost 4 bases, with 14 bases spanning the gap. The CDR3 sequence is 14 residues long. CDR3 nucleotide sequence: TGTGCCAGCAGCAAAAACACCTTCGGCACTGAAGCTTTCTTT. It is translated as CASSKNTFGTEAFF.

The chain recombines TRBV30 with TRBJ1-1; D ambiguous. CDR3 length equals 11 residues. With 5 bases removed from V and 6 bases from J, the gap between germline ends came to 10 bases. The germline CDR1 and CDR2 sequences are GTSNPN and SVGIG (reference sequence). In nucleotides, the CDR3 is TGTGCCTGGGGATTCGGCGCTGAAGCTTTCTTT. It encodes CAWGFGAEAFF.

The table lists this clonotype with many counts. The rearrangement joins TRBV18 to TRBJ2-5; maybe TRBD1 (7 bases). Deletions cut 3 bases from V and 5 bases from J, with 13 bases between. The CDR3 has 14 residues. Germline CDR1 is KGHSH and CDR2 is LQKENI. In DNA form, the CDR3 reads TGTGCCAGCTCACCGACAGGGCGGGGCGAGACCCAGTACTTC. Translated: CASSPTGRGETQYF. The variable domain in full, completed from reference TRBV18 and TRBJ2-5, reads NAGVMQNPRHLVRRRGQEARLRCSPMKGHSHVYWYRQLPEEGLKFMVYLQKENIIDESGMPKERFSAEFPKEGPSILRIQQVVRGDSAAYFCASSPTGRGETQYFGPGTRLLVL.

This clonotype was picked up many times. CDR3 DNA sequence: TGTGCCAGCAGGGGGGTAAGAGAGACCCAGTACTTC. This gives the protein CASRGVRETQYF. The chain links TRBV2 to TRBJ2-5; D is perhaps TRBD1 or TRBD2 (5 bases each). V was clipped by 6 bases and J by 4 bases, with 9 bases between them. CDR1 and CDR2 (germline): SNHLY, FYNNEI. This CDR3 contains 12 residues.

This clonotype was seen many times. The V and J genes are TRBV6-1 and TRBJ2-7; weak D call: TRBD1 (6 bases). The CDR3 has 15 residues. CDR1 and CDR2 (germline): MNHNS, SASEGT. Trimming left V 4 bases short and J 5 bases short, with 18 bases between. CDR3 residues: CASSAPGVIIHEQYF. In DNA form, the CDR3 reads TGTGCCAGCAGTGCCCCAGGGGTGATAATCCACGAGCAGTACTTC.

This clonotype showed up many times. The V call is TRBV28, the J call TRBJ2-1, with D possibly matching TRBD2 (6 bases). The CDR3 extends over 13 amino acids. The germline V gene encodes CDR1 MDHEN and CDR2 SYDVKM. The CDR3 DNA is TGTGCAACAACTAGGACTACCCCTCGGGAGCAGTTCTTC. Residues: CATTRTTPREQFF.

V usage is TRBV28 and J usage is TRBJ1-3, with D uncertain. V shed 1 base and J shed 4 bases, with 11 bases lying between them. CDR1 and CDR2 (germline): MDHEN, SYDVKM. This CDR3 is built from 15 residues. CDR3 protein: CASSLSALVGNTIYF. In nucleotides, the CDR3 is TGTGCCAGCAGTTTATCCGCACTGGTCGGAAACACCATATATTTT. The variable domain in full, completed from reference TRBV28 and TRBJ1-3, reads DVKVTQSSRYLVKRTGEKVFLECVQDMDHENMFWYRQDPGLGLRLIYFSYDVKMKEKGDIPEGYSVSREKKERFSLILESASTNQTSMYLCASSLSALVGNTIYFGEGSWLTVV.

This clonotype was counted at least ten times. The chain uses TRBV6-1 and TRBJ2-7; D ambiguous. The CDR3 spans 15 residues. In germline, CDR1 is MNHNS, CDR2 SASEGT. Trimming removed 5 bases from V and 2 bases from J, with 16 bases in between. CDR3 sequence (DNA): TGTGCCAGCAGTTACCGCGAGGTAGACCCCTACGAGCAGTACTTC. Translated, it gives CASSYREVDPYEQYF.

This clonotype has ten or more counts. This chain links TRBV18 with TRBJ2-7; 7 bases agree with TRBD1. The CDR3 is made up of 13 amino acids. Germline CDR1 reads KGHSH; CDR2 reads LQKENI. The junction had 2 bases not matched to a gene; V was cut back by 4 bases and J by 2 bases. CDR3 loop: CASSQQGTYEQYF. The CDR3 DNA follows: TGTGCCAGCTCACAACAGGGGACCTACGAGCAGTACTTC.

The CDR3 coding sequence is TGCGCCAGCAGTCTTCTGCGGGAGAGGGTCCTAGCCAAAAACATTCAGTACTTC. It yields the protein CASSLLRERVLAKNIQYF. The chain combines TRBV5-1 with TRBJ2-4, with 7 bases identical to TRBD2. The CDR3 is made up of 18 amino acids. Trimming cost V 5 bases and J 0 bases; bases outside gene matches: 14. Per germline, CDR1 SGHRS and CDR2 YFSETQ.

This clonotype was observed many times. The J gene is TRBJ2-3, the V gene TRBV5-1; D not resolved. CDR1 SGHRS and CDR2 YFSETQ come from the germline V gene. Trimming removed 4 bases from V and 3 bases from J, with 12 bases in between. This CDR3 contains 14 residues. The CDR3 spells CASSMDDLTDTQYF. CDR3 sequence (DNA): TGCGCCAGCAGCATGGACGATCTGACAGATACGCAGTATTTT. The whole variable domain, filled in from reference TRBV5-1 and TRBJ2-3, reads KAGVTQTPRYLIKTRGQQVTLSCSPISGHRSVSWYQQTPGQGLQFLFEYFSETQRNKGNFPGRFSGRQFSNSRSEMNVSTLELGDSALYLCASSMDDLTDTQYFGPGTRLTVL.

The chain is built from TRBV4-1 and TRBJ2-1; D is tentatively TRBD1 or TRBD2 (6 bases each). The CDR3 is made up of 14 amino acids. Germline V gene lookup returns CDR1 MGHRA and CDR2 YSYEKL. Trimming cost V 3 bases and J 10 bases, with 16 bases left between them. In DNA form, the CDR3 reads TGCGCCAGCAGCCAGCCCCTCCAGGGGAGGGAGCAGTTCTTC. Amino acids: CASSQPLQGREQFF.

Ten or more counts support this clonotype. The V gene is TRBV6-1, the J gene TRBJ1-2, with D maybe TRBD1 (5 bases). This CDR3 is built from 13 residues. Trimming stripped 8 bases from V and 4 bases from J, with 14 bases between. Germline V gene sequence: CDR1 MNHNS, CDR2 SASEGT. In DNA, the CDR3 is TGTGCCAGCTTCGGCAGGGAATCCTATGGCTACACCTTC. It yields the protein CASFGRESYGYTF.

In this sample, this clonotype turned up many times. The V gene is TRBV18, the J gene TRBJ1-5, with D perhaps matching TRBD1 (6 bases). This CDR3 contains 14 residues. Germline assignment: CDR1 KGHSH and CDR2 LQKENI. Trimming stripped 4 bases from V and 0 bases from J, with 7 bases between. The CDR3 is CASSHRDSNQPQHF. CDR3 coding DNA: TGTGCCAGCTCACACAGGGATAGCAATCAGCCCCAGCATTTT.

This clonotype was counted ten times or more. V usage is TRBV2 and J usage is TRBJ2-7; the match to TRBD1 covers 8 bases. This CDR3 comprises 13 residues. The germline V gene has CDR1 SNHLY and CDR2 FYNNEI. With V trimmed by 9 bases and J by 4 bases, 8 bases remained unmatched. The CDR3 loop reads CARTGTGGYEQYF. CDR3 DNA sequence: TGTGCCAGGACCGGGACAGGCGGGTACGAGCAGTACTTC.